Included here is one TCR beta chain sequence, with context. The target antigen is unknown. Germline trimming cut 0 bases from V and 9 bases from J; bases unmatched to any gene: 18. Germline lookup yields CDR1 SGHDN and CDR2 FVKESK. The CDR3 covers 18 residues. This sample was taken from a study of regulatory T cells in long-lasting Graves disease. Study results and caveats: Persistent disease showed a preference for TRBV28, TRBJ1-2 and TRBJ2-5.

Library construction for TCR beta used iRepertoire HTBI primers and Arm-PCR of CDR3 regions. TCRdb re-called the multiplex PCR reads through MiXCR, storing one row per CDR3 protein. The table records more than 350,000 distinct CDR3 sequences, 15% of them present only once. Specified time point: newly diagnosed GD, antithyroid drugs for less than 3 months. Extracted PBMC RNA gave rise to the TCR library. The same data also contributed to another study, on T cells in Graves' hyperthyroidism and ophthalmopathy. That investigation notes: Patients showing uncontrolled infection, other autoimmune disease, pregnancy or lactation were ineligible. The primer set for the first-round RT-PCR of the TCR CDR3 was HTBI.

The rearrangement uses TRBV14 and TRBJ2-3; 7 nucleotides agree with TRBD2. The sequenced sample was peripheral blood mononuclear cells (PBMCs), obtained at new diagnosis, from a patient treated with antithyroid drugs. The receptor was isolated from a woman between 25 and 40 years old with Graves disease. The CDR3 DNA reads as TGTGCCAGCAGCCAAGAAGAAGGACCCGGGACTACCGGTAGCACGCAGTATTTT. Translating gives CASSQEEGPGTTGSTQYF.